The next 26 T cell receptor beta chains were all read from a single sample in a study of T cells after yellow fever vaccination. TCRdb re-derived calls from the 5' RACE reads in MiXCR, one entry per CDR3 protein. The data show over 300,000 distinct CDR3 sequences, with around 7% seen just once and roughly a sixth held by the top ten. This specimen consisted of PBMCs, obtained 45 days after the first yellow fever vaccination. All receptors derive from a young man who received the YFV17D yellow fever vaccine.

The chain is built from TRBV20-1 and TRBJ1-1, with 7 bases that match TRBD1. Germline CDR1 is DFQATT and CDR2 is SNEGSKA (reference sequence). J was trimmed by 0 bases and V by 0 bases; bases with no gene match: 7. The CDR3 has 16 amino acids. CDR3 nucleotide sequence: TGCAGTGCTAGAGATAGAGGGGGCAGCATGAACACTGAAGCTTTCTTT. It is translated as CSARDRGGSMNTEAFF.

The rearrangement uses TRBV11-2 and TRBJ1-4, with D uncertain. From germline, CDR1 is SGHAT and CDR2 FQNNGV. The CDR3 is 15 amino acids. V was cut by 1 base and J by 5 bases, with 11 bases left in between. Written as DNA, the CDR3 is TGTGCCAGCAGCTTAGGTTTGCTGGGAAATGAAAAACTGTTTTTT. Encoded protein: CASSLGLLGNEKLFF. The full variable domain, its missing parts supplied by reference TRBV11-2 and TRBJ1-4, is EAGVAQSPRYKIIEKRQSVAFWCNPISGHATLYWYQQILGQGPKLLIQFQNNGVVDDSQLPKDRFSAERLKGVDSTLKIQPAKLEDSAVYLCASSLGLLGNEKLFFGSGTQLSVL.

The chain joins TRBV20-1 to TRBJ2-1, with 11 bases fitting TRBD2. This CDR3 is built from 12 residues. Germline loops: CDR1 DFQATT, CDR2 SNEGSKA (reference sequence). The CDR3 nucleotides read TGCAGCGCCACTAGCGGGGGCCGGGAGCAGTTCTTC. Translated: CSATSGGREQFF.

This chain joins TRBV7-8 and TRBJ2-7, with D hard to call. The CDR3 runs to 13 residues. Germline V CDR1 and CDR2: SGHVS, FQNEAQ. V was shortened by 2 bases and J by 8 bases, with 13 bases between the two germline ends. The CDR3 nucleotides are TGTGCCAGCAGCTTACTAGACGCGGCGCAGCAGTACTTC. Protein product: CASSLLDAAQQYF.

The genes are TRBV9 and TRBJ1-2; weak D call: TRBD1 (5 bases). The germline V gene has CDR1 SGDLS and CDR2 YYNGEE. V shed 1 base and J shed 6 bases, with 16 bases lying between them. The CDR3 covers 15 residues. In nucleotides, the CDR3 is TGTGCCAGCAGCGTATCCCTAGGAGGGGCCGATGGCTACACCTTC. It codes for CASSVSLGGADGYTF.

This clonotype came up a few times. The chain combines TRBV5-1 with TRBJ2-1; 9 bases match TRBD2. Looked up from germline, CDR1 is SGHRS and CDR2 is YFSETQ. Unmatched junction bases numbered 9, after V lost 1 base and J lost 7 bases. The length of the CDR3 is 16 residues. This CDR3 is CASSLTRGGARNEQFF. For the CDR3, the DNA is TGCGCCAGCAGCTTGACGCGCGGGGGGGCTAGAAATGAGCAGTTCTTC.

CDR3 coding DNA: TGTGCCAGCAGTTACGACCTAGCGGGGGGGGCTCGGGAGCTGTTTTTT. Its translation: CASSYDLAGGARELFF. The J gene is TRBJ2-2, the V gene TRBV6-5, with 12 positions matching TRBD2. This CDR3 is 16 amino acids long. The germline V gene encodes CDR1 MNHEY and CDR2 SVGAGI. With 2 bases clipped from V and 9 bases from J, the junction kept 7 bases outside the gene matches.

This clonotype was found many times. V usage is TRBV12-3 or TRBV12-4 and J usage is TRBJ1-3, with D possibly being TRBD1 (6 bases). The germline V and J ends were trimmed by 6 bases and 0 bases, with 9 bases remaining between them. This CDR3 has 14 amino acids. CDR3 region: CASSSDSSGNTIYF. In nucleotides, the CDR3 is TGTGCCAGCAGCTCGGACAGCTCTGGAAACACCATATATTTT.

This clonotype was found a few times. The rearrangement joins TRBV5-5 to TRBJ2-3; 8 positions match TRBD2. From germline, CDR1 is SGHKS and CDR2 YYEKEE (reference sequence). The CDR3 length is 14 residues. V was clipped by 7 bases and J by 4 bases; unmatched bases: 8. The CDR3 DNA reads TGTGCCAGCCGAGGTAGCGGGGTGTCAGATACGCAGTATTTT. Its translation is CASRGSGVSDTQYF.

This chain uses TRBV10-3 with TRBJ2-7; TRBD2 matches at 8 bases. The V gene's germline CDR1 is ENHRY and CDR2 SYGVKD. The CDR3 loop spans 13 amino acids. V lost 4 bases and J lost 4; bases outside the gene matches: 3. CDR3 nucleotide sequence: TGTGCCATCAGTGTGCGGGGGGATTACGAGCAGTACGTC. This encodes CAISVRGDYEQYV.

This clonotype was observed many times. The chain joins TRBV5-1 to TRBJ2-3, with D uncertain. From germline, CDR1 is SGHRS and CDR2 YFSETQ. The CDR3 sequence is 13 residues long. The germline V and J ends were trimmed by 6 bases and 4 bases, with 12 bases remaining between them. The CDR3 region is CASTMSFPDTQYF. The CDR3 DNA sequence: TGCGCCAGCACAATGTCTTTCCCAGATACGCAGTATTTT. Complete variable domain (other parts from reference TRBV5-1 and TRBJ2-3): KAGVTQTPRYLIKTRGQQVTLSCSPISGHRSVSWYQQTPGQGLQFLFEYFSETQRNKGNFPGRFSGRQFSNSRSEMNVSTLELGDSALYLCASTMSFPDTQYFGPGTRLTVL.

In this sample, this clonotype turned up many times. Germline is not matched at one junction end, which may reflect a read error. This chain joins TRBV11-2 and TRBJ1-1; 7 positions agree with TRBD1. Germline V gene lookup returns CDR1 SGHAT and CDR2 FQNNGV. The CDR3 consists of 13 residues. The CDR3 sequence is CASRSTGNTEAFF. CDR3 bases: TGTGCCAGCAGATCGACAGGGAACACTGAAGCCTTCTTT.

V is TRBV6-1 and J is TRBJ2-6, with 10 bases aligning to TRBD1. In germline, CDR1 is MNHNS, CDR2 SASEGT. V was clipped by 5 bases and J by 3 bases; unmatched bases: 10. This CDR3 contains 18 residues. In DNA, the CDR3 is TGTGCCAGCAGTACCCGGGGGACAGGGGTAGGTGGGGCCAACGTCCTGACTTTC. Its translation is CASSTRGTGVGGANVLTF.

This clonotype has only a few counts. The chain uses TRBV4-3 and TRBJ1-6, with D possibly matching TRBD1 (6 bases). The CDR3 spans 17 residues. Germline-derived CDR1 and CDR2 are LGHNA and YSLEER. V was shortened by 2 bases and J by 9 bases, with 20 bases between the two germline ends. The CDR3 DNA is TGCGCCAGCAGCCAAAGTCCCCTTAGGGGGGGCGGTTCACCCCTCCACTTT. Its protein is CASSQSPLRGGGSPLHF.

This clonotype was seen a few times. The CDR3 sequence: CASSMYGGRLQETQYF. DNA for the CDR3: TGTGCCAGCAGCATGTACGGGGGACGGCTACAAGAGACCCAGTACTTC. The chain combines TRBV7-9 with TRBJ2-5, with a weak D call TRBD2 (6 bases). CDR3 size: 16 residues. CDR1 is SEHNR and CDR2 is FQNEAQ in the germline V gene (reference sequence). Between the trimmed V and J ends, which lost 5 bases and 2 bases, there was a span of 18 bases.

This clonotype was observed at least ten times. CDR3 nucleotide sequence: TGCAGCGCCCCAGGGGGCCTAGAGACCCAGTACTTC. It yields the protein CSAPGGLETQYF. This chain connects TRBV29-1 to TRBJ2-5; 8 bases line up with TRBD1. The germline CDR1 and CDR2 sequences are SQVTM and ANQGSEA. Trimming at V came to 7 bases and at J to 4 bases, leaving 5 bases not matched to a gene. The CDR3 contains 12 residues.

This clonotype was seen a few times. The gene calls are TRBV14 and TRBJ1-4; TRBD1 might be the D (6 bases). V lost 1 base and J lost 7, with 22 bases in between. This CDR3 has 18 amino acids. CDR1 and CDR2 (germline): SGHDN, FVKESK. CDR3 sequence reads: CASSQGVSYGGRFEKLFF. CDR3 bases: TGTGCCAGCAGCCAAGGAGTGAGCTACGGGGGGCGCTTTGAAAAACTGTTTTTT. The variable domain in full, completed from reference TRBV14 and TRBJ1-4, reads EAGVTQFPSHSVIEKGQTVTLRCDPISGHDNLYWYRRVMGKEIKFLLHFVKESKQDESGMPNNRFLAERTGGTYSTLKVQPAELEDSGVYFCASSQGVSYGGRFEKLFFGSGTQLSVL.

In this sample, this clonotype turned up a few times. The chain joins TRBV29-1 to TRBJ2-5; weak D call: TRBD1 (5 bases). V lost 2 bases to trimming and J lost 0 bases, with 13 bases between them. Germline CDR1 reads SQVTM; CDR2 reads ANQGSEA. The CDR3 covers 15 residues. The chain's CDR3 is CSVEIATVYQETQYF. The CDR3 DNA follows: TGCAGCGTTGAAATCGCGACAGTGTACCAAGAGACCCAGTACTTC.

The table lists this clonotype with a few counts. V and J are TRBV5-4 and TRBJ1-1; tentatively, D is TRBD1 (6 bases). Trimming took off 0 bases at V and 1 base at J, with 13 bases between the two ends. CDR1 SGHNT and CDR2 YYREEE come from the germline V gene (reference sequence). The CDR3 has 16 amino acids. The CDR3 coding sequence is TGTGCCAGCAGCTTGGGGGCGGGGGCGAGGAACACTGAAGCTTTCTTT. Translating it yields CASSLGAGARNTEAFF.

DNA of the CDR3: TGTGCCAGCTCACCAAGGACTAAGGGCGAGCAGTACGTC. Its translation: CASSPRTKGEQYV. V usage is TRBV18 and J usage is TRBJ2-7; tentative D call: TRBD2 (6 bases). Between the trimmed V and J ends, which lost 2 bases and 6 bases, there was a span of 11 bases. CDR3 length equals 13 residues. The germline gives CDR1 KGHSH, CDR2 LQKENI.

This clonotype has a handful of counts. This chain connects TRBV20-1 to TRBJ1-2; perhaps TRBD1 as D (6 bases). V lost 8 bases to trimming and J lost 2 bases, with 21 bases between them. This CDR3 spans 15 amino acids. Germline CDR1 is DFQATT and CDR2 is SNEGSKA (reference sequence). The CDR3 loop reads CSIRSARDRNYGYTF. CDR3 nucleotides: TGCAGTATCCGCAGTGCTAGAGACAGGAACTATGGCTACACCTTC.

The chain couples TRBV12-3 or TRBV12-4 to TRBJ1-6, with D unresolved. Trimming cost V 5 bases and J 0 bases, with 8 bases left between them. The CDR3 is 15 residues long. CDR3 sequence: CASSGISSYNSPLHF. The CDR3 DNA reads as TGTGCCAGCAGTGGCATATCCTCCTATAATTCACCCCTCCACTTT.

The rearrangement links TRBV5-4 to TRBJ1-2, with D possibly matching TRBD1 (5 bases). This CDR3 is built from 12 residues. V gave up 4 bases and J gave up 3 bases, with 7 bases separating them. Germline V lookup: CDR1 SGHNT, CDR2 YYREEE (reference sequence). CDR3 in DNA: TGTGCCAGCAGCAGCAGGGACTATGGCTACACCTTC. Translated, it gives CASSSRDYGYTF.

This clonotype appeared a few times. The V and J genes are TRBV3-1 and TRBJ2-5; 13 bases align to TRBD2. Germline V gives CDR1 LGHDT, CDR2 YNNKEL (reference sequence). The CDR3 spans 15 residues. V was pared by 5 bases and J by 6 bases, with 6 bases of the junction left unmatched. Here the CDR3 DNA reads TGTGCCAGCAGCGCTCGGACTAGCGGGGGCAAGACCCAGTACTTC. Translating gives CASSARTSGGKTQYF.

This clonotype has more than one count but fewer than ten. The chain uses TRBV28 and TRBJ2-1, with D possibly matching TRBD2 (6 bases). This CDR3 spans 16 amino acids. V was cut by 4 bases and J by 7 bases, with 20 bases left in between. Germline CDR1 reads MDHEN; CDR2 reads SYDVKM. The CDR3 region is CASSSGGSSRPNEQFF. As DNA, the CDR3 is TGTGCCAGCAGTTCCGGAGGGAGTTCGAGACCTAATGAGCAGTTCTTC.

The genes are TRBV4-3 and TRBJ2-3; D may match TRBD1 or TRBD2 (5 bases each). The ends were cut back, 0 bases at V and 1 base at J, with 11 bases in the middle. This CDR3 region has 16 residues. Germline CDR1 reads LGHNA; CDR2 reads YSLEER. CDR3 protein: CASSQDPGRGTDTQYF. The CDR3 DNA follows: TGCGCCAGCAGCCAAGACCCGGGGCGCGGCACAGATACGCAGTATTTT.